The clone carrying this T cell receptor beta chain was found many times. 2 million PBMCs stored at -80 C were the source of the unsorted libraries. This entry comes from a study of neurological immune-mediated disorders. TCRdb re-derived calls from the 5' RACE reads in MiXCR, one entry per CDR3 protein. The sample records about 24,000 distinct CDR3 sequences, 10% to 15% being singletons. This CDR3 is 15 amino acids long. V shed 0 bases, J shed 10 bases, and the junction held 6 bases outside the gene matches. CDR1 is LGHNA, CDR2 YSLEER, per germline. This rearrangement joins TRBV4-3 to TRBJ2-1; 10 bases align to TRBD1. The sequenced material came from PBMCs. The source is a woman in her 40s with HTLV-1-associated myelopathy (HAM/TSP). The CDR3 protein is CASSQERQGAREQFF. The CDR3 DNA reads TGCGCCAGCAGCCAAGAAAGACAGGGGGCAAGGGAGCAGTTCTTC.